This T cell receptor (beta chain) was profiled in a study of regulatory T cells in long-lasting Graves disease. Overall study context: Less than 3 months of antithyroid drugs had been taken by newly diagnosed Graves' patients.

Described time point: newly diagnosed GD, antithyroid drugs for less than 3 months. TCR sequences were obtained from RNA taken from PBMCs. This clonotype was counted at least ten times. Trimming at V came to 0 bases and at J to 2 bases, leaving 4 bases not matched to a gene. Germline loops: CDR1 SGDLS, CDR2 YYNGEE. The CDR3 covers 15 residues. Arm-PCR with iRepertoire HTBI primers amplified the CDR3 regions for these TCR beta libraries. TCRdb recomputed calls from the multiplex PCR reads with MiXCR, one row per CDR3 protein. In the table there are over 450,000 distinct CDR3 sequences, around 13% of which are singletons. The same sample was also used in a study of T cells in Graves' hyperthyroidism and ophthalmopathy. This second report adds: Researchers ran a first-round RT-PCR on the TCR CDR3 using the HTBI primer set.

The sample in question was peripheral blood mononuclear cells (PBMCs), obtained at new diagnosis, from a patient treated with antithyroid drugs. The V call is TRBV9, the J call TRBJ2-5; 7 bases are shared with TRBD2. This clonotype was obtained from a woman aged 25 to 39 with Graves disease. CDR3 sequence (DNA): TGTGCCAGCAGCGTAGGACTAGCTACGCAAGAGACCCAGTACTTC. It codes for CASSVGLATQETQYF. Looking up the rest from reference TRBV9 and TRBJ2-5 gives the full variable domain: DSGVTQTPKHLITATGQRVTLRCSPRSGDLSVYWYQQSLDQGLQFLIQYYNGEERAKGNILERFSAQQFPDLHSELNLSSLELGDSALYFCASSVGLATQETQYFGPGTRLLVL.